This T cell receptor (beta chain) was recovered during a study of shared clonotypes between healthy human individuals. The table came from immunoSEQ multiplex PCR; TCRdb's copy has only in-frame clones and leaves some out. The table has more than 400,000 clones, about 85% seen once. In the case of this clone: A far larger clone is one base from this, pointing to a likely read error.

V was shortened by 6 bases and J by 3 bases, with 24 bases between the two germline ends. The germline gives CDR1 MNHEY, CDR2 SMNVEV (reference sequence). CDR3 length: 17 amino acids. Those who donated, Caucasian adults without exception, all lived in Nashville, Tennessee. The V and J genes are TRBV27 and TRBJ2-7, with D unresolved. The receptor comes from a woman in her thirties or forties in good health. Some clones in this sample may be carry-over from other donors' samples. The source material was PBMCs. As DNA, the CDR3 is TGTGCCAGCAGAGTATCAGGCTCTTGGTTTTTAGGCTACGAGCAGTACTTC. Protein sequence: CASRVSGSWFLGYEQYF.